Here is one T cell receptor (beta chain) with its context. No progression to ophthalmopathy during 18 months of follow-up defined stable disease. Uncontrolled infections, other autoimmune diseases, pregnancy or lactation led to exclusion of patients. The junction had 6 bases not matched to a gene; V was cut back by 5 bases and J by 5 bases. Germline assignment: CDR1 LNHDA and CDR2 SQIVND (reference sequence). This CDR3 is built from 14 residues. TCR beta CDR3 regions were amplified from RNA transcripts. The HTBI primer set served for first-round RT-PCR of the TCR CDR3. From the multiplex PCR reads, TCRdb called clonotypes with MiXCR, one entry per CDR3 protein. The sample has around 200,000 distinct CDR3 sequences, around 17% seen once. This sample stems from a study of T cells in Graves' hyperthyroidism and ophthalmopathy.

V is TRBV19 and J is TRBJ1-1; 9 bases match TRBD1. This TCR was sampled from a man aged 35-49 years with Graves' hyperthyroidism. Sequenced material: blood. The CDR3 DNA sequence: TGTGCCAGTAGTTCGGCTGGGACAGGGACTGAAGCTTTCTTT. It is translated as CASSSAGTGTEAFF.